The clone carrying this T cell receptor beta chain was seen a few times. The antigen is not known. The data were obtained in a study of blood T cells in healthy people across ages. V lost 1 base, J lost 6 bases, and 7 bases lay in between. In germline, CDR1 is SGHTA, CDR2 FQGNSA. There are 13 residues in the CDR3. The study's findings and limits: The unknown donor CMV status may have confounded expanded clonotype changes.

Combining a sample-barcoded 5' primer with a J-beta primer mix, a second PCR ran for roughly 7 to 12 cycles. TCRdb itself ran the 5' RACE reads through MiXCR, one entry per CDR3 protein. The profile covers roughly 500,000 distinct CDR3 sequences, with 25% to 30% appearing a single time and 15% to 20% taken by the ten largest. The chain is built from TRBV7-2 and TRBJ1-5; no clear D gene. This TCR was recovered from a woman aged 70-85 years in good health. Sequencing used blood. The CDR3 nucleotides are TGTGCCAGCAGCTTAGAGAGGGTTCAGCCCCAGCATTTT. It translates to CASSLERVQPQHF.